This entry lists 12 T cell receptor beta chains sequenced from one sample in a study of blood T cell repertoires in COVID-19. The method was immunoSEQ multiplex PCR; TCRdb's version includes in-frame clones alone and lacks a portion of them. The sample has some 190,000 clones; more than 65% are singletons. What was sequenced was peripheral blood. The receptors derive from a woman at least 80 years old with active or convalescent COVID-19.

The V call is TRBV10-3, the J call TRBJ2-2; D possibly corresponds to TRBD1 (6 bases). From germline, CDR1 is ENHRY and CDR2 SYGVKD. The CDR3 length is 15 residues. The V end lost 6 bases, the J end lost 0 bases, and 11 bases lay between the germline ends. The chain's CDR3 is CAISPQGPNTGELFF. The CDR3 region has the DNA TGTGCCATCAGCCCTCAGGGGCCGAACACCGGGGAGCTGTTTTTT.

The chain joins TRBV7-2 to TRBJ2-4; no firm D call. There are 12 residues in the CDR3. V lost 1 base and J lost 16, with 14 bases in between. The V gene's germline CDR1 is SGHTA and CDR2 FQGNSA. CDR3: CASSLDPLRRYF. CDR3 DNA sequence: TGTGCCAGCAGCTTAGACCCCCTGAGGCGATACTTC.

CDR3 in amino acids: CASSRGTSGSSDTQYF. As DNA, the CDR3 is TGTGCCAGCAGCCGCGGGACTAGCGGGAGTTCAGATACGCAGTATTTT. The chain recombines TRBV7-2 with TRBJ2-3; TRBD2 matches 14 bases. Germline V gene lookup returns CDR1 SGHTA and CDR2 FQGNSA. This CDR3 is built from 16 residues. Unmatched junction bases numbered 5, after V lost 5 bases and J lost 4 bases.

The chain joins TRBV28 to TRBJ2-1; D gene uncertain. Per germline, CDR1 MDHEN and CDR2 SYDVKM. The CDR3 extends over 15 amino acids. The V gene lost 3 bases and the J gene lost 9 bases, with 18 bases spanning the gap. CDR3 bases: TGTGCCAGCAGTTTCGATCAGGTTAAACGTGGTGAGCAGTTCTTC. Residues: CASSFDQVKRGEQFF.

The sample holds one count of this clone. The chain couples TRBV15 to TRBJ2-3, with TRBD1 matching over 7 bases. The germline gives CDR1 LNHNV, CDR2 YYDKDF (reference sequence). V lost 3 bases, J lost 2 bases, and 14 bases stayed unmatched. The CDR3 spans 18 residues. CDR3 residues: CATSSELPGQLLTDTQYF. The CDR3 DNA reads as TGTGCCACCAGCAGTGAACTCCCGGGACAGCTGCTCACAGATACGCAGTATTTT.

The chain has TRBV2 and TRBJ2-1; D not resolved. Germline V gene lookup returns CDR1 SNHLY and CDR2 FYNNEI. The CDR3 loop spans 14 amino acids. Trimming removed 6 bases from V and 1 base from J, with 10 bases in between. The CDR3 sequence is CASRSSVSYNEQFF. CDR3 nucleotides: TGTGCCAGCAGGAGTTCCGTTTCCTACAATGAGCAGTTCTTC.

Notes on this clone: Other nucleotide sequences from this sample produce the same CDR3. The rearrangement joins TRBV19 to TRBJ1-2, with D uncertain. CDR3 length: 13 amino acids. From germline, CDR1 is LNHDA and CDR2 SQIVND (reference sequence). V dropped 6 bases and J dropped 0 bases, with 8 bases sitting between them. The CDR3 DNA reads as TGTGCCAGTAGCAGAACAGCTAACTATGGCTACACCTTC. As protein: CASSRTANYGYTF.

This clone was detected once. The chain joins TRBV6-1 to TRBJ2-5; 10 bases are shared with TRBD2. Germline lookup yields CDR1 MNHNS and CDR2 SASEGT. V shed 3 bases and J 7 bases; nucleotides not matched to a gene: 17. The CDR3 consists of 18 residues. CDR3 sequence reads: CASSEIGTRLAGVVTQYF. DNA for the CDR3: TGTGCCAGCAGTGAGATTGGGACGAGGCTAGCGGGAGTAGTGACCCAGTACTTC.

This chain uses TRBV15 with TRBJ1-2; D perhaps matches TRBD1 (5 bases). V was pared by 0 bases and J by 8 bases, with 16 bases between. The germline gives CDR1 LNHNV, CDR2 YYDKDF (reference sequence). The CDR3 sequence is 15 residues long. CDR3 DNA sequence: TGTGCCACCAGCAGAGATCGACAGTTATCTCCGGGCTACACCTTC. Amino acids: CATSRDRQLSPGYTF.

DNA for the CDR3: TGTGCCAGCCAGAACCGGTTCCGGGAAGAGACCCAGTACTTC. Amino acids: CASQNRFREETQYF. The chain joins TRBV2 to TRBJ2-5; D remains ambiguous. This CDR3 has 14 amino acids. The germline V and J ends were trimmed by 8 bases and 3 bases, with 16 bases remaining between them. In germline, CDR1 is SNHLY, CDR2 FYNNEI. The full variable domain, its missing parts supplied by reference TRBV2 and TRBJ2-5, is EPEVTQTPSHQVTQMGQEVILRCVPISNHLYFYWYRQILGQKVEFLVSFYNNEISEKSEIFDDQFSVERPDGSNFTLKIRSTKLEDSAMYFCASQNRFREETQYFGPGTRLLVL.

The V and J genes are TRBV28 and TRBJ1-4; possible D gene TRBD1, 6 bases. CDR3 length equals 12 residues. V lost 3 bases and J 8 bases, leaving 7 bases between the germline ends. Germline loops: CDR1 MDHEN, CDR2 SYDVKM. The CDR3 nucleotides are TGTGCCAGCAGTTTTAGGGGGGAAAAACTGTTTTTT. This codes for CASSFRGEKLFF.

This rearrangement joins TRBV20-1 to TRBJ2-2, with a possible D match to TRBD2 (5 bases). Trimming took 3 bases from V and 8 from J, leaving 16 bases between them. Germline V gene sequence: CDR1 DFQATT, CDR2 SNEGSKA (reference sequence). The CDR3 runs 14 residues. CDR3 loop: CSASNGIFVGELFF. CDR3 nucleotides: TGCAGTGCTAGTAACGGGATCTTCGTTGGGGAGCTGTTTTTT.